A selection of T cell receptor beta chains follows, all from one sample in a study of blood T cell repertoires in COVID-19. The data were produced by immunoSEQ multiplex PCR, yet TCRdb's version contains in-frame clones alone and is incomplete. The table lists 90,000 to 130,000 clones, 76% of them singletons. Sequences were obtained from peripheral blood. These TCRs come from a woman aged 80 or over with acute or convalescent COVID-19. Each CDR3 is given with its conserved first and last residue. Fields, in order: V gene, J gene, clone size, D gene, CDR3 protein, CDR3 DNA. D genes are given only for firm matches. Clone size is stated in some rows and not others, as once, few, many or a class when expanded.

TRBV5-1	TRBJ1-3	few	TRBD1	CASSTGTAGNTIYF	TGCGCCAGCAGCACGGGGACAGCTGGAAACACCATATATTTT
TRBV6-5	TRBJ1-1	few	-	CASSRRGTEAFF	TGTGCCAGCAGTCGCAGGGGAACTGAAGCTTTCTTT
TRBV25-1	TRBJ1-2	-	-	CASSELAANYGYTF	TGTGCCAGCAGTGAATTGGCAGCTAACTATGGCTACACCTTC
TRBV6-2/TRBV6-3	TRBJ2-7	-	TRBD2	CASSYSRGADEQYF	TGTGCCAGCAGTTACTCGCGGGGGGCAGACGAGCAGTACTTC
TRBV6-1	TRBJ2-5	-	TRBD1	CASSAMVAGTGVETQYF	TGTGCCAGCAGTGCAATGGTCGCCGGGACAGGGGTGGAGACCCAGTACTTC
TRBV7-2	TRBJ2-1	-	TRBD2	CASSLNSGRAGHEQFF	TGTGCCAGCAGCTTGAATAGCGGGAGGGCAGGGCATGAGCAGTTCTTC
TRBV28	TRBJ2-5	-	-	CASSLDRFIQETQYF	TGTGCCAGCAGTTTAGACAGGTTTATTCAAGAGACCCAGTACTTC
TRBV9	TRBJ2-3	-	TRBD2	CASSVELAGPWDTQYF	TGTGCCAGCAGCGTAGAACTAGCGGGGCCATGGGATACGCAGTATTTT
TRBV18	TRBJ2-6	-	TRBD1	CASSPHRLRQGAISGANVLTF	TGTGCCAGCTCACCTCACAGACTTAGACAGGGGGCCATCTCTGGGGCCAACGTCCTGACTTTC
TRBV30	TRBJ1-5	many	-	CAWSVVGSGQPQHF	TGTGCCTGGAGTGTTGTGGGTTCGGGTCAGCCCCAGCATTTT
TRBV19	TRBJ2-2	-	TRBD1	CASSRSYRGRAGELFF	TGTGCCAGTAGTAGAAGCTACAGGGGTAGGGCCGGGGAGCTGTTTTTT
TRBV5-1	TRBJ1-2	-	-	CASSNRDGYGYTF	TGCGCCAGCAGTAACAGGGACGGCTATGGCTACACCTTC
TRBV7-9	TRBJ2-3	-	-	CASSPGASTDTQYF	TGTGCCAGCAGCCCGGGAGCCAGCACAGATACGCAGTATTTT
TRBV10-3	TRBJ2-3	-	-	CAISLGPSPDTQYF	TGTGCCATCAGCCTGGGGCCATCCCCAGATACGCAGTATTTT
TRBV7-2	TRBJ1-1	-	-	CASSPGGTFMNTEAFF	TGTGCCAGCAGCCCCGGGGGGACTTTCATGAACACTGAAGCTTTCTTT
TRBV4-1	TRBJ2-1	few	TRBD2	CASSQRTSGGVDEQFF	TGCGCCAGCAGCCAAAGGACTAGCGGGGGGGTAGATGAGCAGTTCTTC
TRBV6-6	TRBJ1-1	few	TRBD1	CASSHPTGFNTEAFF	TGTGCCAGCAGTCATCCGACAGGGTTCAACACTGAAGCTTTCTTT
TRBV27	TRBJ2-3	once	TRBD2	CASSLWGLAGAPSTDTQYF	TGTGCCAGCAGTTTATGGGGACTAGCGGGGGCCCCTAGCACAGATACGCAGTATTTT
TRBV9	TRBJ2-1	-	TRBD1	CASSVEPRGRHNEQFF	TGTGCCAGCAGCGTAGAACCCAGGGGGCGACACAATGAGCAGTTCTTC
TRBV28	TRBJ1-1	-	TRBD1	CASRSGTGEYTEAFF	TGTGCCAGCAGATCCGGGACAGGGGAATACACTGAAGCTTTCTTT
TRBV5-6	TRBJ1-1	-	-	CASSLAPGNTEAFF	TGTGCCAGCAGCTTGGCCCCGGGTAACACTGAAGCTTTCTTT